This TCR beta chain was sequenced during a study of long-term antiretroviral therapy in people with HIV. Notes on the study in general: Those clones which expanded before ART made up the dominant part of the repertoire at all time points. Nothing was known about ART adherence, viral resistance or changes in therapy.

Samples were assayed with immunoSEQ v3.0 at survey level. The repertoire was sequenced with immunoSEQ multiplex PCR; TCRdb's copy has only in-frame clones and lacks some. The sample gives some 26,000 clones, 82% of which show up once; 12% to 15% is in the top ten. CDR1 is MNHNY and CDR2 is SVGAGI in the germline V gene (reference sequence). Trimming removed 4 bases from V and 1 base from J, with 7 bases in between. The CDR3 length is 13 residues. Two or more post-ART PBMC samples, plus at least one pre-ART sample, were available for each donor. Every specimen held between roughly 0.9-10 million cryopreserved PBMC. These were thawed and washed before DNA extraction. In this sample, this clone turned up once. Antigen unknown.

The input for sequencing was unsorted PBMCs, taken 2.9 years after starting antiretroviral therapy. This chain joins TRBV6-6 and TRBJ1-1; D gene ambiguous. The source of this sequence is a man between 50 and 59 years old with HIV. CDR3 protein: CASSSLSNTEAFF. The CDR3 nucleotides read TGTGCCAGCAGTTCCTTATCGAACACTGAAGCTTTCTTT.